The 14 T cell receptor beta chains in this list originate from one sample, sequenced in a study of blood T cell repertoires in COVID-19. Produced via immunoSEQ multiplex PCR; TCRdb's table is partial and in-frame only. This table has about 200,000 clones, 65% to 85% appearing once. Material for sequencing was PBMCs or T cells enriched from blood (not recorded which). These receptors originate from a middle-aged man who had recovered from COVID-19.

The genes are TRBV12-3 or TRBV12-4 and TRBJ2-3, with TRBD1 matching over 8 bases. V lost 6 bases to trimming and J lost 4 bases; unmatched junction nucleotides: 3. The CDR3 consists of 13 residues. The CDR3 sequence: CASRLQGADTQYF. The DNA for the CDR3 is TGTGCCAGCAGATTACAGGGGGCAGATACGCAGTATTTT.

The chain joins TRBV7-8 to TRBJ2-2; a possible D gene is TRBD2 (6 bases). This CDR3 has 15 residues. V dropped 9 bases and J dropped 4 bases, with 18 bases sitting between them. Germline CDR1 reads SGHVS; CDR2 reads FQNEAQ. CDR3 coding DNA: TGTGCCAGGGGTGGTGGGGGGACGAGCACCGGGGAGCTGTTTTTT. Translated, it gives CARGGGGTSTGELFF.

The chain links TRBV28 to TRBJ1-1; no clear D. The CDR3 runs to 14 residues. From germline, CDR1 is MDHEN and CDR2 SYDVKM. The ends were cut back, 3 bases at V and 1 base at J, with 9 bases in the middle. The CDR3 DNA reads TGTGCCAGCAGTTTTATCACAGCGAACACTGAAGCTTTCTTT. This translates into CASSFITANTEAFF.

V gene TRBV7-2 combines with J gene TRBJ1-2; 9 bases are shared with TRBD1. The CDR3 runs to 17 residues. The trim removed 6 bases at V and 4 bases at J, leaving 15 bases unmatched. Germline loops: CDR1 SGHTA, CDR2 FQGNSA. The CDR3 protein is CASSSLAGQGQGYGYTF. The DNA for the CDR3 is TGTGCCAGCAGTTCACTCGCAGGACAGGGGCAAGGCTATGGCTACACCTTC.

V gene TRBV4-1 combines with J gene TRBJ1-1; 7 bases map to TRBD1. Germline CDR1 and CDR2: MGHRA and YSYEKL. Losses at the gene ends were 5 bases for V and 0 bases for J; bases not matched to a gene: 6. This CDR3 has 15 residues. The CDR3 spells CASSKGTALNTEAFF. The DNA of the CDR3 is TGCGCCAGCAGCAAGGGGACAGCCTTGAACACTGAAGCTTTCTTT.

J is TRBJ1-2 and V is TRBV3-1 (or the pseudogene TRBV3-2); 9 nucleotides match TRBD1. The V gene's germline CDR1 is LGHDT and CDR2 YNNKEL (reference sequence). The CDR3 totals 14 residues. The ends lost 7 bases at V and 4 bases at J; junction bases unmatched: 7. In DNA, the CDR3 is TGTGCCAGCAACAACAGGGGGCCTAGCTATGGCTACACCTTC. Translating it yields CASNNRGPSYGYTF.

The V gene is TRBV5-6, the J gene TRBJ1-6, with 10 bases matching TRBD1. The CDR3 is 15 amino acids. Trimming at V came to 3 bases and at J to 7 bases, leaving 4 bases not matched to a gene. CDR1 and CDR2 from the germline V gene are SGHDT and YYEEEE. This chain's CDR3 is CASSWGQGWNSPLHF. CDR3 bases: TGTGCCAGCAGCTGGGGACAGGGGTGGAATTCACCCCTCCACTTT.

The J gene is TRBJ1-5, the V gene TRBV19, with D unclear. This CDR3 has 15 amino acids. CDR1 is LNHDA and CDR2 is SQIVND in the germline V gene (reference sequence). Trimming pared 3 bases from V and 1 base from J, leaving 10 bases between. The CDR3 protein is CASSIAQLSNQPQHF. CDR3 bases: TGTGCCAGTAGTATCGCACAGTTAAGCAATCAGCCCCAGCATTTT.

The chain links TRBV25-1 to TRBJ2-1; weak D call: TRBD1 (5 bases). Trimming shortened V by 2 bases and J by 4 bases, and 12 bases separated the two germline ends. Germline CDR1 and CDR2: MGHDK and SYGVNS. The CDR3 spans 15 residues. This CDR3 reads CASSESRVRYNEQFF. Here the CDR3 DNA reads TGTGCCAGCAGTGAAAGCAGGGTCCGTTACAATGAGCAGTTCTTC.

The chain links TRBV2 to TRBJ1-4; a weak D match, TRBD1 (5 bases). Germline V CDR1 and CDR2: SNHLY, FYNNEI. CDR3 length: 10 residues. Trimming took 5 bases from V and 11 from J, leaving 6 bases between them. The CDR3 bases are TGTGCCAGCAGTCAGGGTAAACTGTTTTTT. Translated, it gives CASSQGKLFF.

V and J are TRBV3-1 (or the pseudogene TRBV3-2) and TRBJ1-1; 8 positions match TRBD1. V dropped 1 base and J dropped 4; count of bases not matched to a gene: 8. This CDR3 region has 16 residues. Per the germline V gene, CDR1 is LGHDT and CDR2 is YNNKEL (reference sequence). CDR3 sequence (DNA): TGTGCCAGCAGCCAAGGGCAGGGGGCTGGTAGCACTGAAGCTTTCTTT. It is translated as CASSQGQGAGSTEAFF.

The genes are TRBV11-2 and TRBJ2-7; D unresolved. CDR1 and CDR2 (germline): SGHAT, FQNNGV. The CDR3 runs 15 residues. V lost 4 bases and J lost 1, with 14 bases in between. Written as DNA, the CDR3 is TGTGCCAGCAGCTCCAAGACCCTGGAGTCCTACGAGCAGTACTTC. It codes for CASSSKTLESYEQYF. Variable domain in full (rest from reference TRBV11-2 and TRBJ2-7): EAGVAQSPRYKIIEKRQSVAFWCNPISGHATLYWYQQILGQGPKLLIQFQNNGVVDDSQLPKDRFSAERLKGVDSTLKIQPAKLEDSAVYLCASSSKTLESYEQYFGPGTRLTVT.

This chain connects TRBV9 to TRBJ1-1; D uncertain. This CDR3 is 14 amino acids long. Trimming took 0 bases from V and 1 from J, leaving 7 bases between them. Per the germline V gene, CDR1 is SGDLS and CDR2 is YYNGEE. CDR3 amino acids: CASSVGGWNTEAFF. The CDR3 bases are TGTGCCAGCAGCGTAGGAGGGTGGAACACTGAAGCTTTCTTT.

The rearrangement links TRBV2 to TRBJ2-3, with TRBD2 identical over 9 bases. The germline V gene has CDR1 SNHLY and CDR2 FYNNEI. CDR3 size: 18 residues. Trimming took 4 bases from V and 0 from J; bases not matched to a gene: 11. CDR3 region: CASSALAGIVTSTDTQYF. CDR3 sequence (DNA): TGTGCCAGCAGTGCTCTAGCGGGGATTGTAACTAGCACAGATACGCAGTATTTT.